This section outlines one TCR beta chain sequence together with its context. The sample belongs to a study of T cell changes during pregnancy in multiple sclerosis. Trimming at V came to 3 bases and at J to 8 bases, leaving 5 bases not matched to a gene. The V gene's germline CDR1 is SEHNR and CDR2 FQNEAQ (reference sequence). The length of the CDR3 is 13 residues. Clones were sequenced by immunoSEQ multiplex PCR, and TCRdb holds only the in-frame ones, with some missing. Of about 69,000 clones listed, about 91% were seen once; the top ten hold roughly 0.29%. This chain connects TRBV7-9 to TRBJ1-2; 8 bases align to TRBD1. The receptor was isolated from a female donor in good health, enrolled as a control in a pregnancy study. Sequencing was performed on CD4+ T cells from peripheral blood mononuclear cells, taken in the third trimester of pregnancy. CDR3: CASSFDRGGGYTF. CDR3 DNA: TGTGCCAGCAGCTTTGACAGGGGTGGCGGCTACACCTTC.